This T cell receptor beta chain was retrieved from a study of identical twins. Findings and limits, study-wide: Monozygotic twin pairs showed more out-of-frame TCR alpha sharing than models estimated.

This clonotype occurred once. What it binds is not known. V lost 6 bases and J lost 3, with 19 bases in between. The CDR3 is 16 amino acids. The V gene's germline CDR1 is MNHEY and CDR2 SMNVEV (reference sequence). TCRdb re-called the 5' RACE reads through MiXCR, storing one row per CDR3 protein. The table has more than 1.5 million distinct CDR3 sequences, around 29% seen once. The specimen sequenced was cord blood. The sequence derives from a newborn girl in good health. This rearrangement joins TRBV27 to TRBJ2-3; D is possibly TRBD1 (6 bases). As DNA, the CDR3 is TGTGCCAGCAGAGATACAGGGTGGAGAGGAACAGATACGCAGTATTTT. Translated, it gives CASRDTGWRGTDTQYF.